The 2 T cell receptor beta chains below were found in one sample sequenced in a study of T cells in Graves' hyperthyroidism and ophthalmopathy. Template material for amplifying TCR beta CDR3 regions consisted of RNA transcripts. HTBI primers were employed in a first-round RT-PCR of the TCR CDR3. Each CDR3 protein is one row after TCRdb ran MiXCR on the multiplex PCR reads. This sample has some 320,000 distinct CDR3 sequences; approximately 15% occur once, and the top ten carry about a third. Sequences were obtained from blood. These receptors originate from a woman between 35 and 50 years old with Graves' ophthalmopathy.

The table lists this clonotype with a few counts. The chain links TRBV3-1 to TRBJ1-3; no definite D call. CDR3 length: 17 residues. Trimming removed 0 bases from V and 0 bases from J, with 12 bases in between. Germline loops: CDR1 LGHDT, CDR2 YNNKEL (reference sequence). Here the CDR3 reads CASSQDLIRSSGNTIYF. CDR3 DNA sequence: TGTGCCAGCAGCCAAGATCTCATCAGGTCCTCTGGAAACACCATATATTTT.

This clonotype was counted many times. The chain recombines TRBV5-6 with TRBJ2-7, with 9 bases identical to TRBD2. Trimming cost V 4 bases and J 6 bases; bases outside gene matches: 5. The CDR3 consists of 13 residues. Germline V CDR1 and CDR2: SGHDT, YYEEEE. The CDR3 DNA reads TGTGCCAGCAGCCAGGCACTAGCGGGCGAGCAGTACTTC. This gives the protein CASSQALAGEQYF.